The entry below describes one TCR beta chain. The antigen remains unidentified. The data were taken from a study of blood T cells in healthy people across ages. Regarding the study as a whole: Long-lived and aged donors differed, with more naive CD4+ cells and higher diversity in the long-lived. Roughly linear declines in TCR beta diversity per million T cells occurred with age.

The use of a sample-barcoded 5' primer and a J-beta primer mix characterized a second PCR of 7 to 11 cycles. TCRdb re-analysed the 5' RACE reads in MiXCR, keeping a single row per CDR3 protein. The table includes roughly 1.7 million distinct CDR3 sequences, around 35% detected once. After removal of 6 bases from V and 0 bases from J, the junction contained 13 bases not matched to a gene. The CDR3 loop spans 17 amino acids. Germline loops: CDR1 MNHEY, CDR2 SMNVEV (reference sequence). Every sample yielded at least 6.5 million isolated PBMCs. The chain joins TRBV27 to TRBJ2-5, with 7 bases lining up with TRBD1. This receptor was taken from a woman under 40 in good health. Sequences were obtained from blood. The CDR3 spells CASSPRGQTRYQETQYF. The CDR3 DNA reads as TGTGCCAGCAGCCCAAGGGGACAGACACGGTACCAAGAGACCCAGTACTTC.